A selection of T cell receptor beta chains follows, all from one sample in a study of shared T cell receptors in the human thymus. Clones were sequenced by immunoSEQ multiplex PCR, and TCRdb holds only the in-frame ones, with some missing. The sample has more than 550,000 clones; around 87% are singletons. The same data also went into a second study, on human thymus T cells.

Specimen: thymocytes. The source is a boy less than two years old with a congenital heart defect. Both conserved end residues are part of each CDR3. Each record gives: D gene, CDR3 length, clone size, V gene, J gene, CDR3 protein, CDR3 DNA. A D gene is named only where the DNA matches it firmly. Clone size is stated in some rows and not others, as once, few, many or a class when expanded.

d_call: TRBD2; cdr3_length: 14; clone_size: NA; v_call: TRBV6-1; j_call: TRBJ2-2; cdr3_aa: CASSRPSGRGPLFF; cdr3_nt: TGTGCCAGCAGCCGACCTAGCGGGAGGGGTCCGCTGTTTTTT
d_call: NA; cdr3_length: 17; clone_size: NA; v_call: TRBV13; j_call: TRBJ1-2; cdr3_aa: CASSETSGLSPRYGYTF; cdr3_nt: TGTGCCAGCAGCGAAACCTCGGGACTTTCCCCGCGGTATGGCTACACCTTC
d_call: NA; cdr3_length: 15; clone_size: NA; v_call: TRBV11-3; j_call: TRBJ2-1; cdr3_aa: CASSLDQQDNNEQFF; cdr3_nt: TGTGCCAGCAGCTTAGATCAACAAGACAACAATGAGCAGTTCTTC
d_call: TRBD1; cdr3_length: 15; clone_size: NA; v_call: TRBV28; j_call: TRBJ2-7; cdr3_aa: CASRHMGQGAREQYF; cdr3_nt: TGTGCCAGCCGCCATATGGGACAGGGGGCGCGCGAGCAGTACTTC
d_call: TRBD2; cdr3_length: 17; clone_size: NA; v_call: TRBV6-4; j_call: TRBJ2-3; cdr3_aa: CASSKKPGLGVTDTQYF; cdr3_nt: TGTGCCAGCAGTAAGAAACCGGGACTAGGAGTCACAGATACGCAGTATTTT
d_call: NA; cdr3_length: 16; clone_size: NA; v_call: TRBV7-8; j_call: TRBJ2-7; cdr3_aa: CASSLGGSGVYYEQYF; cdr3_nt: TGTGCCAGCAGCTTAGGGGGGTCGGGAGTTTACTACGAGCAGTACTTC
d_call: TRBD2; cdr3_length: 15; clone_size: NA; v_call: TRBV27; j_call: TRBJ2-1; cdr3_aa: CASSLTSGTYNEQFF; cdr3_nt: TGTGCCAGCAGTTTGACTAGCGGGACCTACAATGAGCAGTTCTTC
d_call: NA; cdr3_length: 14; clone_size: NA; v_call: TRBV11-2; j_call: TRBJ2-7; cdr3_aa: CASSYCGNSYEQYF; cdr3_nt: TGTGCCAGCAGCTATTGCGGGAACTCCTACGAGCAGTACTTC
d_call: TRBD1; cdr3_length: 14; clone_size: NA; v_call: TRBV6-5; j_call: TRBJ2-7; cdr3_aa: CASRPDRDSYEQYF; cdr3_nt: TGTGCCAGCCGACCCGACAGGGATTCCTACGAGCAGTACTTC
d_call: NA; cdr3_length: 15; clone_size: once; v_call: TRBV19; j_call: TRBJ2-5; cdr3_aa: CASSHSQGRAETQYF; cdr3_nt: TGTGCCAGTAGTCATAGTCAGGGAAGGGCGGAGACCCAGTACTTC
d_call: TRBD2; cdr3_length: 19; clone_size: NA; v_call: TRBV12-5; j_call: TRBJ2-5; cdr3_aa: CASGLLTTGLAGFQETQYF; cdr3_nt: TGTGCTAGTGGTTTGCTCACCACCGGACTAGCGGGATTCCAAGAGACCCAGTACTTC
d_call: NA; cdr3_length: 13; clone_size: NA; v_call: TRBV5-4; j_call: TRBJ1-5; cdr3_aa: CASSLGTNQPQHF; cdr3_nt: TGTGCCAGCAGCTTGGGGACAAATCAGCCCCAGCATTTT
d_call: TRBD2; cdr3_length: 12; clone_size: NA; v_call: TRBV7-2; j_call: TRBJ2-7; cdr3_aa: CASSRGVDLQYF; cdr3_nt: TGTGCCAGCAGTCGGGGGGTCGATCTCCAGTACTTC
d_call: NA; cdr3_length: 13; clone_size: NA; v_call: TRBV16; j_call: TRBJ1-1; cdr3_aa: CASSLTGRAEAFF; cdr3_nt: TGTGCCAGCAGCCTGACAGGTCGAGCTGAAGCTTTCTTT
d_call: TRBD1; cdr3_length: 15; clone_size: NA; v_call: TRBV15; j_call: TRBJ1-5; cdr3_aa: CATSRDRQGGQPQHF; cdr3_nt: TGTGCCACCAGCAGAGATCGACAGGGAGGTCAGCCCCAGCATTTT
d_call: TRBD2; cdr3_length: 14; clone_size: NA; v_call: TRBV25-1; j_call: TRBJ2-1; cdr3_aa: CASRLAGPSYEQFF; cdr3_nt: TGTGCCAGCAGACTAGCGGGACCCTCCTATGAGCAGTTCTTC
d_call: NA; cdr3_length: 14; clone_size: once; v_call: TRBV5-1; j_call: TRBJ1-6; cdr3_aa: CASSLDQGNSPLHF; cdr3_nt: TGCGCCAGCAGCTTGGACCAGGGCAATTCACCCCTCCACTTT
d_call: TRBD1; cdr3_length: 15; clone_size: NA; v_call: TRBV18; j_call: TRBJ2-7; cdr3_aa: CASSPGGTGNYEQYF; cdr3_nt: TGTGCCAGCTCACCAGGCGGGACAGGGAATTACGAGCAGTACTTC
d_call: TRBD1; cdr3_length: 17; clone_size: NA; v_call: TRBV5-1; j_call: TRBJ1-1; cdr3_aa: CASSLAPARDRITEAFF; cdr3_nt: TGCGCCAGCAGCTTGGCACCCGCCCGGGACAGGATCACTGAAGCTTTCTTT
d_call: TRBD1; cdr3_length: 15; clone_size: NA; v_call: TRBV19; j_call: TRBJ1-4; cdr3_aa: CASSIIQGADEKLFF; cdr3_nt: TGTGCCAGTAGTATCATACAGGGGGCGGACGAAAAACTGTTTTTT
d_call: NA; cdr3_length: 11; clone_size: NA; v_call: TRBV5-1; j_call: TRBJ2-5; cdr3_aa: CASSLAETQYF; cdr3_nt: TGCGCCAGCAGCTTGGCGGAGACCCAGTACTTC
d_call: TRBD2; cdr3_length: 16; clone_size: NA; v_call: TRBV5-4; j_call: TRBJ2-2; cdr3_aa: CASSPCAGDHTGELFF; cdr3_nt: TGTGCCAGCAGCCCCTGCGCGGGGGACCACACCGGGGAGCTGTTTTTT
d_call: TRBD2; cdr3_length: 16; clone_size: NA; v_call: TRBV7-9; j_call: TRBJ2-2; cdr3_aa: CASVSAGGGSTGELFF; cdr3_nt: TGTGCCAGCGTTTCCGCGGGAGGAGGATCTACCGGGGAGCTGTTTTTT
d_call: TRBD1; cdr3_length: 16; clone_size: NA; v_call: TRBV28; j_call: TRBJ1-5; cdr3_aa: CASSFSGQDFRQPQHF; cdr3_nt: TGTGCCAGCAGTTTCTCGGGACAGGATTTTCGTCAGCCCCAGCATTTT
d_call: NA; cdr3_length: 17; clone_size: NA; v_call: TRBV5-1; j_call: TRBJ1-2; cdr3_aa: CASSIGQVPSYGVGYTF; cdr3_nt: TGCGCCAGCAGTATCGGGCAGGTACCCTCTTACGGGGTGGGCTACACCTTC
d_call: TRBD2; cdr3_length: 15; clone_size: once; v_call: TRBV28; j_call: TRBJ2-4; cdr3_aa: CASSYRGGLVNIQYF; cdr3_nt: TGTGCCAGCAGTTACCGCGGGGGGCTCGTGAACATTCAGTACTTC
d_call: TRBD1; cdr3_length: 11; clone_size: NA; v_call: TRBV27; j_call: TRBJ2-7; cdr3_aa: CASGQAYEQYF; cdr3_nt: TGTGCCAGTGGACAGGCCTACGAGCAGTACTTC
d_call: TRBD1; cdr3_length: 18; clone_size: NA; v_call: TRBV27; j_call: TRBJ2-6; cdr3_aa: CASSLYRGKYSGANVLTF; cdr3_nt: TGTGCCAGCAGTTTATACAGGGGGAAGTACTCTGGGGCCAACGTCCTGACTTTC
d_call: NA; cdr3_length: 15; clone_size: NA; v_call: TRBV4-3; j_call: TRBJ2-2; cdr3_aa: CASSQEGRGTGELFF; cdr3_nt: TGCGCCAGCAGCCAAGAGGGCAGGGGCACCGGGGAGCTGTTTTTT
d_call: NA; cdr3_length: 18; clone_size: few; v_call: TRBV4-3; j_call: TRBJ2-1; cdr3_aa: CASSQVVTGKGSYNEQFF; cdr3_nt: TGCGCCAGCAGCCAAGTCGTGACGGGAAAGGGCTCCTACAATGAGCAGTTCTTC
d_call: NA; cdr3_length: 17; clone_size: NA; v_call: TRBV29-1; j_call: TRBJ1-3; cdr3_aa: CSVEASGAGQTGNTIYF; cdr3_nt: TGCAGCGTTGAAGCATCTGGGGCAGGCCAGACTGGAAACACCATATATTTT
d_call: TRBD2; cdr3_length: 18; clone_size: NA; v_call: TRBV27; j_call: TRBJ2-1; cdr3_aa: CASSLLAGGPTLYNEQFF; cdr3_nt: TGTGCCAGCAGTTTATTAGCGGGGGGCCCTACCCTCTACAATGAGCAGTTCTTC
d_call: NA; cdr3_length: 13; clone_size: NA; v_call: TRBV15; j_call: TRBJ1-1; cdr3_aa: CATSSYMNTEAFF; cdr3_nt: TGTGCCACCAGCTCCTATATGAACACTGAAGCTTTCTTT
d_call: NA; cdr3_length: 11; clone_size: NA; v_call: TRBV20-1; j_call: TRBJ1-1; cdr3_aa: CSGGQHTEAFF; cdr3_nt: TGCAGCGGAGGACAGCACACTGAAGCTTTCTTT
d_call: NA; cdr3_length: 13; clone_size: NA; v_call: TRBV9; j_call: TRBJ1-2; cdr3_aa: CASSVTDNYGYTF; cdr3_nt: TGTGCCAGCAGCGTGACAGATAACTATGGCTACACCTTC
d_call: TRBD2; cdr3_length: 16; clone_size: NA; v_call: TRBV2; j_call: TRBJ2-1; cdr3_aa: CASSEVSGRAANEQFF; cdr3_nt: TGTGCCAGCAGTGAAGTTAGCGGGAGGGCCGCAAATGAGCAGTTCTTC
d_call: TRBD2; cdr3_length: 17; clone_size: NA; v_call: TRBV29-1; j_call: TRBJ2-3; cdr3_aa: CSAPPAGGNSSTDTQYF; cdr3_nt: TGCAGCGCACCCCCAGCGGGAGGGAATTCTAGCACAGATACGCAGTATTTT
d_call: NA; cdr3_length: 14; clone_size: NA; v_call: TRBV6-7; j_call: TRBJ2-7; cdr3_aa: CASSYPGKPYEQYF; cdr3_nt: TGTGCCAGCAGTTACCCAGGGAAGCCCTACGAGCAGTACTTC
d_call: TRBD1; cdr3_length: 15; clone_size: NA; v_call: TRBV7-7; j_call: TRBJ1-4; cdr3_aa: CASSEGTGHREKLFF; cdr3_nt: TGTGCTAGCAGCGAAGGGACAGGGCATAGGGAAAAACTGTTTTTT
d_call: NA; cdr3_length: 19; clone_size: NA; v_call: TRBV4-3; j_call: TRBJ2-3; cdr3_aa: CASSQEVSREKTSTDTQYF; cdr3_nt: TGCGCCAGCAGCCAAGAGGTCTCCCGGGAGAAAACTAGCACAGATACGCAGTATTTT
d_call: NA; cdr3_length: 12; clone_size: few; v_call: TRBV19; j_call: TRBJ1-1; cdr3_aa: CASRYTGLEAFF; cdr3_nt: TGTGCCAGTAGATATACCGGACTGGAAGCTTTCTTT
d_call: NA; cdr3_length: 13; clone_size: NA; v_call: TRBV27; j_call: TRBJ1-1; cdr3_aa: CASSQDRNTEAFF; cdr3_nt: TGTGCCAGCAGTCAGGACAGAAACACTGAAGCTTTCTTT
d_call: TRBD2; cdr3_length: 17; clone_size: NA; v_call: TRBV9; j_call: TRBJ2-3; cdr3_aa: CASSPPGGADHTDTQYF; cdr3_nt: TGTGCCAGCAGCCCCCCGGGGGGAGCGGATCACACAGATACGCAGTATTTT
d_call: NA; cdr3_length: 12; clone_size: once; v_call: TRBV4-1; j_call: TRBJ2-1; cdr3_aa: CASSQGRDAPFF; cdr3_nt: TGCGCCAGCAGCCAAGGGCGGGATGCCCCGTTCTTC
d_call: TRBD2; cdr3_length: 17; clone_size: once; v_call: TRBV27; j_call: TRBJ2-1; cdr3_aa: CASSLTGLAGGIGEQFF; cdr3_nt: TGTGCCAGCAGTTTAACCGGACTAGCGGGAGGAATAGGGGAGCAGTTCTTC